The clone carrying this TCR beta chain has only a few counts. These data come from a study of patients and donors after allogeneic stem cell transplantation. TCRdb fed the RT-PCR reads into MiXCR, producing one record per CDR3 protein. This sample carries roughly 960,000 distinct CDR3 sequences, roughly 18% of them seen once, and the ten largest clones take roughly 6.4%. V shed 3 bases and J 2 bases; nucleotides not matched to a gene: 0. CDR3 length: 15 amino acids. The germline V gene encodes CDR1 LNHNV and CDR2 YYDKDF (reference sequence). The rearrangement joins TRBV15 to TRBJ2-7; the match to TRBD2 covers 14 bases. The sequenced sample consisted of blood, either unsorted or a sorted T cell fraction (not recorded which). The source of this sequence is a human donor who was either an allogeneic HSCT recipient or a stem cell or donor lymphocyte infusion donor (not recorded which). It is not recorded whose cells these are; they may come from a transplant donor. The CDR3 here is CATSRGLAGAYEQYF. Written as DNA, the CDR3 is TGTGCCACCAGCAGGGGACTAGCGGGGGCCTACGAGCAGTACTTC.